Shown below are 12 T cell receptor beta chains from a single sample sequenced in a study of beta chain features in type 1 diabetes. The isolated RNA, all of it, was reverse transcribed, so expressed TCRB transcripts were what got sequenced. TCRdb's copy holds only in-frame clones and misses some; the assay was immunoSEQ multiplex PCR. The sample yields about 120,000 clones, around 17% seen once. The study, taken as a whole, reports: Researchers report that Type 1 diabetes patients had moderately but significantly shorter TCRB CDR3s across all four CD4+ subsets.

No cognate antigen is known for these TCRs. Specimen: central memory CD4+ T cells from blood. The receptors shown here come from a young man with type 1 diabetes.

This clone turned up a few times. The CDR3 sequence: CSARMNTEAFF. In nucleotides, the CDR3 is TGCAGTGCTAGGATGAACACTGAAGCTTTCTTT. The rearrangement uses TRBV20-1 and TRBJ1-1, with D hard to call. The CDR3 has 11 residues. Trimming removed 3 bases from V and 0 bases from J, with 2 bases in between. The V gene's germline CDR1 is DFQATT and CDR2 SNEGSKA (reference sequence).

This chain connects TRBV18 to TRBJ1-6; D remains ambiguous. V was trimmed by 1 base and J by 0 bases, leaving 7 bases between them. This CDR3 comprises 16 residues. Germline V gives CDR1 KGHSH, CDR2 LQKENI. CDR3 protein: CASSPQRSSYNSPLHF. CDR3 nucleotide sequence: TGTGCCAGCTCACCACAGAGGAGCTCCTATAATTCACCCCTCCACTTT. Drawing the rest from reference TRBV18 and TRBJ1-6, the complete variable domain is NAGVMQNPRHLVRRRGQEARLRCSPMKGHSHVYWYRQLPEEGLKFMVYLQKENIIDESGMPKERFSAEFPKEGPSILRIQQVVRGDSAAYFCASSPQRSSYNSPLHFGNGTRLTVT.

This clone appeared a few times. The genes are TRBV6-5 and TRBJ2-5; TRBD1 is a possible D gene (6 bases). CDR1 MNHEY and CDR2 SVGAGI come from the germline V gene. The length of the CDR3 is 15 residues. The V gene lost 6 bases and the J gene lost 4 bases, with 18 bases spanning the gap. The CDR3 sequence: CASSIVGAIGETQYF. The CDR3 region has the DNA TGTGCCAGCAGCATAGTGGGGGCAATCGGAGAGACCCAGTACTTC.

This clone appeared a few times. The CDR3 DNA reads as TGTGCCAGCAGCGGGGGGGCCCAAGAGACCCAGTACTTC. This translates into CASSGGAQETQYF. This sequence joins TRBV11-2 and TRBJ2-5; perhaps TRBD2 as D (7 bases). The CDR3 length is 13 residues. CDR1 and CDR2 (germline): SGHAT, FQNNGV. With 5 bases removed from V and 1 base from J, the gap between germline ends came to 8 bases.

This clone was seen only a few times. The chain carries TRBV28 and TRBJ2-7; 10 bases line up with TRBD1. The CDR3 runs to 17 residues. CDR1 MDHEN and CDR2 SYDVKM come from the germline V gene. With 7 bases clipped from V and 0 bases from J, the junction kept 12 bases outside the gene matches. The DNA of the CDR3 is TGTGCCAGCACCCGATCCCCGGGGACAGGGGTCTCCTACGAGCAGTACTTC. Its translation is CASTRSPGTGVSYEQYF.

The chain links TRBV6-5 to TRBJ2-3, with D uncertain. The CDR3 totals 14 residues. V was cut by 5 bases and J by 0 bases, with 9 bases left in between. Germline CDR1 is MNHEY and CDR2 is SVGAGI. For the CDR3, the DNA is TGTGCCAGCAGTGAAGGGTCTAGCACAGATACGCAGTATTTT. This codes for CASSEGSSTDTQYF.

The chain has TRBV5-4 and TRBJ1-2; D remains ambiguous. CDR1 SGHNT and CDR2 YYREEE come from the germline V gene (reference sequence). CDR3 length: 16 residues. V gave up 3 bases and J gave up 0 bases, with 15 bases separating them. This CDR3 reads CASSSQRQGANYGYTF. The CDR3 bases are TGTGCCAGCAGCTCACAACGACAAGGAGCTAACTATGGCTACACCTTC.

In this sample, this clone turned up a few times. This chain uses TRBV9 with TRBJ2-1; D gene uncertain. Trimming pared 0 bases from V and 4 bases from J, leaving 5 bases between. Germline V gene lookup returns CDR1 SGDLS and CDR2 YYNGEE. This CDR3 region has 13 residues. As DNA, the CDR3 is TGTGCCAGCAGCGTAGAAAGATACAATGAGCAGTTCTTC. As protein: CASSVERYNEQFF.

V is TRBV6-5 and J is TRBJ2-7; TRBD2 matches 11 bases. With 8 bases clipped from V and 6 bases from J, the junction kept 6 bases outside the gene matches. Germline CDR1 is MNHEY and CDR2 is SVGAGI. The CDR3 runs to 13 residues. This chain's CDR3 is CASLASGGSEQYF. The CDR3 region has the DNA TGTGCCAGCCTGGCTAGCGGGGGGAGCGAGCAGTACTTC.

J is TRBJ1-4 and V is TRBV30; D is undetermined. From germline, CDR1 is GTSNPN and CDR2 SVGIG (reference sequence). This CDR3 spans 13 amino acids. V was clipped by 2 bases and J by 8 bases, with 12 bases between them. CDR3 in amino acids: CAWSRYAGEKLFF. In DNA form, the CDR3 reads TGTGCCTGGAGTCGATACGCTGGCGAAAAACTGTTTTTT.

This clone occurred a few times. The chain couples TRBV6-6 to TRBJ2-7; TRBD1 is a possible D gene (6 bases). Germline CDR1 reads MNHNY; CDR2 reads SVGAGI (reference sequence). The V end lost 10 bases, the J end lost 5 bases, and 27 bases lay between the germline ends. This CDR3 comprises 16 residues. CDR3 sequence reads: CAISSIIGGHRNEQYF. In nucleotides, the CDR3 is TGTGCCATCAGCTCGATCATAGGGGGACATAGGAACGAGCAGTACTTC.

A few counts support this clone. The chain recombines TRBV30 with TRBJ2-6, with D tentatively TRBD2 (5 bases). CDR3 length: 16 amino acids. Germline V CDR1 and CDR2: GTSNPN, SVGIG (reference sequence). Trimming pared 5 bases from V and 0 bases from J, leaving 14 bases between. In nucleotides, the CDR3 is TGTGCCTGGGTTAAGGAGGCCTACTCTGGGGCCAACGTCCTGACTTTC. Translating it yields CAWVKEAYSGANVLTF.